These T cell receptor beta chains were read from a single sample in a study of blood T cell repertoires in COVID-19. Using immunoSEQ multiplex PCR, the repertoire was profiled, and TCRdb retains in-frame clones only, with some absent. The repertoire holds a few hundred thousand clones, with approximately 91% as singletons. The sequenced material came from peripheral blood. Source of these receptors: a man between 50 and 59 years old with acute or convalescent COVID-19. The CDR3 runs from the conserved cysteine through the conserved F or W. Each record gives: D gene, clone size, V gene, J gene, CDR3 protein, CDR3 DNA. D genes are given only for firm matches. Some rows mark clone size as missing; the rest say once, few, many or name a class of expanded clone.

D gene: -
clone size: -
V gene: TRBV7-6
J gene: TRBJ1-3
CDR3 protein: CASSPRRGTSGNTIYF
CDR3 DNA: TGTGCCAGCAGCCCCCGTAGGGGGACCTCTGGAAACACCATATATTTT

D gene: -
clone size: -
V gene: TRBV20-1
J gene: TRBJ1-5
CDR3 protein: CSVSRRVGNQPQHF
CDR3 DNA: TGCAGTGTTAGTAGGAGAGTAGGCAATCAGCCCCAGCATTTT

D gene: TRBD1
clone size: -
V gene: TRBV5-1
J gene: TRBJ2-7
CDR3 protein: CASRRTGAYEQYF
CDR3 DNA: TGCGCCAGCAGACGGACAGGGGCCTACGAGCAGTACTTC

D gene: -
clone size: -
V gene: TRBV6-1
J gene: TRBJ1-3
CDR3 protein: CASSEGGRGRSGNTIYF
CDR3 DNA: TGTGCCAGCAGTGAAGGCGGTCGGGGAAGGTCTGGAAACACCATATATTTT

D gene: TRBD2
clone size: -
V gene: TRBV27
J gene: TRBJ2-7
CDR3 protein: CASGRLAGTYEQYF
CDR3 DNA: TGTGCCAGCGGACGACTAGCGGGAACCTACGAGCAGTACTTC

D gene: -
clone size: -
V gene: TRBV10-1
J gene: TRBJ1-1
CDR3 protein: CARTGLNTEAFF
CDR3 DNA: TGCGCCAGGACAGGACTGAATACTGAAGCTTTCTTT

D gene: -
clone size: -
V gene: TRBV3-1/TRBV3-2
J gene: TRBJ2-7
CDR3 protein: CASSQDALFREQYF
CDR3 DNA: TGTGCCAGCAGCCAAGATGCCCTGTTTCGGGAGCAGTACTTC

D gene: TRBD2
clone size: -
V gene: TRBV5-1
J gene: TRBJ2-7
CDR3 protein: CASSLFSGGDEQYF
CDR3 DNA: TGCGCCAGCAGCTTGTTTTCGGGAGGGGACGAGCAGTACTTC

D gene: -
clone size: -
V gene: TRBV18
J gene: TRBJ1-3
CDR3 protein: CASSQSGATSGNTIYF
CDR3 DNA: TGTGCCAGCTCACAGAGTGGGGCGACCTCTGGAAACACCATATATTTT

D gene: -
clone size: -
V gene: TRBV2
J gene: TRBJ2-5
CDR3 protein: CATTPDMRETQYF
CDR3 DNA: TGTGCCACCACCCCGGACATGAGGGAGACCCAGTACTTC

D gene: TRBD1
clone size: -
V gene: TRBV29-1
J gene: TRBJ2-2
CDR3 protein: CSVGDSLTSSPGELFF
CDR3 DNA: TGCAGCGTCGGGGACAGCCTGACCTCGAGTCCCGGGGAGCTGTTTTTT

D gene: TRBD1
clone size: -
V gene: TRBV7-9
J gene: TRBJ1-2
CDR3 protein: CASSRGQGFGYTF
CDR3 DNA: TGTGCCAGCAGCCGCGGACAGGGTTTTGGCTACACCTTC

D gene: TRBD2
clone size: -
V gene: TRBV2
J gene: TRBJ2-5
CDR3 protein: CASNSGGVFQETQYF
CDR3 DNA: TGTGCCAGCAATAGCGGGGGGGTCTTCCAAGAGACCCAGTACTTC

D gene: -
clone size: -
V gene: TRBV19
J gene: TRBJ2-5
CDR3 protein: CASLSEGETQYF
CDR3 DNA: TGTGCCAGTCTTTCCGAGGGAGAGACCCAGTACTTC

D gene: TRBD1
clone size: -
V gene: TRBV6-5
J gene: TRBJ2-7
CDR3 protein: CASSKQGAGVNEQYF
CDR3 DNA: TGTGCCAGCAGTAAACAGGGGGCCGGAGTGAACGAGCAGTACTTC

D gene: -
clone size: -
V gene: TRBV7-8
J gene: TRBJ1-4
CDR3 protein: CASSSPEAGRNEKLFF
CDR3 DNA: TGTGCCAGCAGCTCCCCCGAGGCGGGAAGAAATGAAAAACTGTTTTTT

D gene: TRBD1
clone size: -
V gene: TRBV27
J gene: TRBJ2-1
CDR3 protein: CASSPRMTGEFPNKQFF
CDR3 DNA: TGTGCCAGCAGTCCCAGAATGACAGGGGAATTTCCCAATAAGCAGTTCTTC

D gene: -
clone size: -
V gene: TRBV19
J gene: TRBJ2-7
CDR3 protein: CASSQSGPYEQYF
CDR3 DNA: TGTGCCAGTAGTCAAAGCGGCCCCTACGAGCAGTACTTC

D gene: TRBD2
clone size: -
V gene: TRBV7-3
J gene: TRBJ2-5
CDR3 protein: CASSRYGGALETQYF
CDR3 DNA: TGTGCCAGCAGCAGATACGGGGGGGCCCTAGAGACCCAGTACTTC

D gene: -
clone size: -
V gene: TRBV2
J gene: TRBJ1-5
CDR3 protein: CASTLGGAANQPQHF
CDR3 DNA: TGTGCCAGCACCTTGGGGGGGGCCGCCAATCAGCCCCAGCATTTT

D gene: -
clone size: -
V gene: TRBV7-8
J gene: TRBJ2-2
CDR3 protein: CASSLAMANTGELFF
CDR3 DNA: TGTGCCAGCAGCTTAGCTATGGCCAACACCGGGGAGCTGTTTTTT

D gene: TRBD1
clone size: -
V gene: TRBV18
J gene: TRBJ1-5
CDR3 protein: CASSPGQGSNQPQHF
CDR3 DNA: TGTGCCAGCTCACCCGGACAGGGCTCCAATCAGCCCCAGCATTTT

D gene: TRBD1
clone size: -
V gene: TRBV2
J gene: TRBJ2-3
CDR3 protein: CASRPDRVVSDTQYF
CDR3 DNA: TGTGCCAGCAGACCGGACAGGGTGGTGTCAGATACGCAGTATTTT

D gene: -
clone size: -
V gene: TRBV18
J gene: TRBJ2-4
CDR3 protein: CASSPPMSVLAKNIQYF
CDR3 DNA: TGTGCCAGCTCACCACCGATGTCTGTACTAGCCAAAAACATTCAGTACTTC

D gene: -
clone size: -
V gene: TRBV4-2
J gene: TRBJ1-6
CDR3 protein: CASSQDGLRSSPLHF
CDR3 DNA: TGTGCCAGCAGCCAAGATGGACTCCGAAGTTCACCCCTCCACTTT

D gene: -
clone size: -
V gene: TRBV19
J gene: TRBJ1-2
CDR3 protein: CASSISFWLYYGYTF
CDR3 DNA: TGTGCCAGTAGTATAAGTTTCTGGCTCTACTATGGCTACACCTTC

D gene: TRBD2
clone size: -
V gene: TRBV7-2
J gene: TRBJ2-1
CDR3 protein: CASSSERGASSEQFF
CDR3 DNA: TGTGCCAGCAGCTCGGAGCGGGGGGCCTCCAGTGAGCAGTTCTTC

D gene: TRBD2
clone size: -
V gene: TRBV7-3
J gene: TRBJ2-2
CDR3 protein: CASSSRTGGAGGELFF
CDR3 DNA: TGTGCCAGCAGCTCTCGCACCGGGGGGGCCGGCGGGGAGCTGTTTTTT

D gene: TRBD1
clone size: -
V gene: TRBV5-4
J gene: TRBJ2-1
CDR3 protein: CASSDRGPYNEQFF
CDR3 DNA: TGTGCCAGCAGCGACAGGGGGCCTTACAATGAGCAGTTCTTC

D gene: -
clone size: once
V gene: TRBV5-1
J gene: TRBJ1-6
CDR3 protein: CASSLDYRDSPLHF
CDR3 DNA: TGCGCCAGCAGCTTGGATTACAGGGATTCACCCCTCCACTTT

D gene: TRBD1
clone size: -
V gene: TRBV29-1
J gene: TRBJ1-1
CDR3 protein: CSVEGTGTEAFF
CDR3 DNA: TGCAGCGTTGAGGGGACAGGCACTGAAGCTTTCTTT

D gene: TRBD1
clone size: -
V gene: TRBV5-4
J gene: TRBJ2-1
CDR3 protein: CASSLGSGGSYNEQFF
CDR3 DNA: TGTGCCAGCAGCTTGGGCTCAGGGGGCTCCTACAATGAGCAGTTCTTC

D gene: -
clone size: -
V gene: TRBV9
J gene: TRBJ2-7
CDR3 protein: CASSVDYGQTYEQYF
CDR3 DNA: TGTGCCAGCAGCGTAGACTATGGCCAGACCTACGAGCAGTACTTC

D gene: TRBD1
clone size: -
V gene: TRBV6-5
J gene: TRBJ2-7
CDR3 protein: CASGSGTVFYEQYF
CDR3 DNA: TGTGCCAGCGGCTCCGGGACAGTATTCTACGAGCAGTACTTC

D gene: TRBD2
clone size: -
V gene: TRBV6-5
J gene: TRBJ2-1
CDR3 protein: CASSYIPSGGNNEQFF
CDR3 DNA: TGTGCCAGCAGTTACATCCCTAGCGGGGGGAACAATGAGCAGTTCTTC

D gene: -
clone size: -
V gene: TRBV7-8
J gene: TRBJ2-7
CDR3 protein: CASSPNRASYEQYF
CDR3 DNA: TGTGCCAGCAGCCCCAACAGGGCCAGCTACGAGCAGTACTTC

D gene: TRBD1
clone size: -
V gene: TRBV18
J gene: TRBJ1-2
CDR3 protein: CASSPGLQGALGYGYTF
CDR3 DNA: TGTGCCAGCTCACCGGGTCTACAGGGGGCCTTGGGCTATGGCTACACCTTC